This T cell receptor beta chain was obtained from a study of PD-1 blockade in classical Hodgkin lymphoma. Study-wide context: On a schedule of every 2 weeks, patients received nivolumab 3 mg/kg intravenously.

Study-wide findings and caveats: Patients with a complete response exhibited baseline diversity comparable to newly diagnosed patients.

Each patient relapsed following autologous stem cell transplantation, and prior brentuximab vedotin exposure differed. Regarding this clone: As yet, its antigen is unknown.

The length of the CDR3 is 14 residues. V dropped 0 bases and J dropped 3; count of bases not matched to a gene: 2. Germline CDR1 MGHRA, CDR2 YSYEKL. Repertoires were generated with immunoSEQ multiplex PCR, while TCRdb's copy carries only in-frame clones and drops some. Found here are just under 100,000 clones, around four fifths of them singletons; the top ten hold 9.5% to 15%. Sequenced here: peripheral blood mononuclear cells (PBMCs), sampled at baseline. The rearrangement links TRBV4-1 to TRBJ2-7; the match to TRBD1 covers 7 bases. The TCR was taken from a human donor with classical Hodgkin lymphoma. CDR3 bases: TGCGCCAGCAGCCAAGATGGGGACAGCTACGAGCAGTACTTC. It is translated as CASSQDGDSYEQYF.